What follows are 17 T cell receptor beta chains derived from one specimen sequenced in a study of PD-L1 blockade in urothelial cancer. Stated time point: pretreatment peripheral blood. This table comes from immunoSEQ multiplex PCR, and its TCRdb copy is limited to in-frame clones, with some not included. The sample lists roughly 91,000 clones, under 90% occurring once. The sequencing used PBMCs, collected around atezolizumab (anti-PD-L1) treatment. These receptors came from a man between 60 and 75 years old with urothelial cancer.

The chain has TRBV6-5 and TRBJ1-2, with D perhaps TRBD1 (5 bases). CDR1 is MNHEY, CDR2 SVGAGI, per germline. The V end was cut by 8 bases, the J end by 4 bases, with 11 bases between. The CDR3 covers 12 residues. Here the CDR3 reads CASQGGVYGYTF. CDR3 sequence (DNA): TGTGCCAGCCAGGGCGGGGTCTATGGCTACACCTTC.

The genes are TRBV5-1 and TRBJ2-1, with 10 bases fitting TRBD2. V lost 0 bases to trimming and J lost 3 bases; unmatched junction nucleotides: 6. Per germline, CDR1 SGHRS and CDR2 YFSETQ. This CDR3 contains 17 residues. The CDR3 nucleotides are TGCGCCAGCAGCTTGGCCACCTTAGCGGGGGGCTACAATGAGCAGTTCTTC. Protein: CASSLATLAGGYNEQFF.

The chain employs TRBV30 and TRBJ2-3; the match to TRBD1 covers 7 bases. This CDR3 has 12 residues. Germline loops: CDR1 GTSNPN, CDR2 SVGIG (reference sequence). Trimming cost V 4 bases and J 5 bases; bases outside gene matches: 3. The CDR3 sequence is CAWTGGKDTQYF. The CDR3 DNA sequence: TGTGCCTGGACAGGGGGTAAAGATACGCAGTATTTT.

This chain links TRBV9 with TRBJ2-7; 15 nucleotides align to TRBD2. The CDR3 consists of 16 residues. V shed 3 bases and J 4 bases; nucleotides not matched to a gene: 5. Germline V CDR1 and CDR2: SGDLS, YYNGEE. This CDR3 reads CASSASGTSGRYEQYF. The CDR3 DNA sequence: TGTGCCAGCAGCGCCTCCGGGACTAGCGGGAGGTACGAGCAGTACTTC.

This clone turned up a few times. The chain has TRBV20-1 and TRBJ2-3; D may be TRBD2 (5 bases). Germline lookup yields CDR1 DFQATT and CDR2 SNEGSKA (reference sequence). The V gene lost 6 bases and the J gene lost 1 base, with 5 bases spanning the gap. The CDR3 is 11 residues long. CDR3 in DNA: TGCAGTGCCGGGGGCACAGATACGCAGTATTTT. Its protein is CSAGGTDTQYF.

This clone came up once. This rearrangement joins TRBV19 to TRBJ1-2, with a weak D call TRBD1 (5 bases). The V end lost 0 bases, the J end lost 4 bases, and 15 bases lay between the germline ends. The germline CDR1 and CDR2 sequences are LNHDA and SQIVND (reference sequence). The CDR3 contains 16 residues. The CDR3: CASSIEGGRASYGYTF. CDR3 nucleotide sequence: TGTGCCAGTAGTATAGAAGGTGGCAGGGCGTCCTATGGCTACACCTTC.

The V call is TRBV18, the J call TRBJ2-7, with D hard to call. The germline gives CDR1 KGHSH, CDR2 LQKENI. The CDR3 is made up of 15 amino acids. The ends were cut back, 2 bases at V and 0 bases at J, with 11 bases in the middle. The CDR3 DNA is TGTGCCAGCTCACCAGAGGTCCCGAACTCCTACGAGCAGTACTTC. Encoded protein: CASSPEVPNSYEQYF.

V is TRBV18 and J is TRBJ1-6; 7 bases agree with TRBD1. The CDR3 has 15 amino acids. J gave up 6 bases and V 2 bases, and 4 bases lay outside the gene matches. Germline V gene sequence: CDR1 KGHSH, CDR2 LQKENI. CDR3 loop: CASSPGDSLNSPLHF. The CDR3 nucleotides read TGTGCCAGCTCACCAGGGGACAGTCTTAATTCACCCCTCCACTTT.

The chain links TRBV5-6 to TRBJ2-7; 7 bases are a match to TRBD1. The CDR3 covers 13 residues. The germline CDR1 and CDR2 sequences are SGHDT and YYEEEE. The V segment lost 4 bases and the J segment 7 bases; nucleotides outside the gene matches: 8. The CDR3 sequence is CASSQDRLWEQYF. The DNA of the CDR3 is TGTGCCAGCAGCCAGGACAGGCTGTGGGAGCAGTACTTC.

This clone was observed once. The gene calls are TRBV28 and TRBJ2-7; TRBD2 is a possible D gene (5 bases). CDR1 is MDHEN and CDR2 is SYDVKM in the germline V gene. V lost 5 bases and J 4 bases, leaving 9 bases between the germline ends. The CDR3 contains 12 residues. In DNA, the CDR3 is TGTGCCAGCAGTACCGGGGAATACGAGCAGTACTTC. Translated: CASSTGEYEQYF.

The chain combines TRBV7-3 with TRBJ2-7; 7 bases are shared with TRBD1. Germline CDR1 SGHTA, CDR2 FQGTGA. This CDR3 is 13 amino acids long. V shed 5 bases, J shed 2 bases, and the junction held 3 bases outside the gene matches. The CDR3, as DNA: TGTGCCAGCAGCGAGACAGGGACCTACGAGCAGTACTTC. This sequence encodes CASSETGTYEQYF.

The V call is TRBV18, the J call TRBJ2-5; perhaps TRBD1 as D (6 bases). Trimming cost V 5 bases and J 2 bases, with 12 bases left between them. The length of the CDR3 is 14 residues. CDR1 and CDR2 (germline): KGHSH, LQKENI. The CDR3 region has the DNA TGTGCCAGCTCAATTGGGACACCTCAAGAGACCCAGTACTTC. Translated: CASSIGTPQETQYF.

The chain employs TRBV27 and TRBJ2-3; 10 bases are shared with TRBD2. V lost 2 bases and J lost 5; bases outside the gene matches: 1. The germline V gene encodes CDR1 MNHEY and CDR2 SMNVEV (reference sequence). The CDR3 runs to 14 residues. The CDR3 region has the DNA TGTGCCAGCAGTTTAAGGACTAGCGGAGATACGCAGTATTTT. It translates to CASSLRTSGDTQYF.

The V call is TRBV5-4, the J call TRBJ2-7; tentatively, D is TRBD1 (5 bases). Germline V gene sequence: CDR1 SGHNT, CDR2 YYREEE (reference sequence). The CDR3 has 15 residues. V lost 0 bases and J 1 base, leaving 11 bases between the germline ends. The CDR3 region is CASSLEGQPSYEQYF. The DNA for the CDR3 is TGTGCCAGCAGCTTGGAGGGGCAGCCATCCTACGAGCAGTACTTC.

This clone was observed a few times. This chain joins TRBV28 and TRBJ2-3; D not resolved. CDR3 length equals 11 residues. V was shortened by 5 bases and J by 6 bases, with 6 bases between the two germline ends. Germline CDR1 reads MDHEN; CDR2 reads SYDVKM. As DNA, the CDR3 is TGTGCCAGCAGTCTGACTGATACGCAGTATTTT. Protein sequence: CASSLTDTQYF.

The rearrangement uses TRBV29-1 and TRBJ2-7; possible D gene TRBD2, 5 bases. V was pared by 7 bases and J by 4 bases, with 11 bases between. The CDR3 is 11 residues long. Germline V gene data show CDR1 as SQVTM and CDR2 as ANQGSEA. The CDR3 sequence: CSAVSGYEQYF. The DNA for the CDR3 is TGCAGCGCGGTCTCGGGATACGAGCAGTACTTC.

The rearrangement uses TRBV28 and TRBJ2-7; tentatively, D is TRBD1 (6 bases). This CDR3 has 12 residues. The V and J ends lost 6 bases and 3 bases respectively, with 9 bases between them. Looked up from germline, CDR1 is MDHEN and CDR2 is SYDVKM. Here the CDR3 reads CASRGAFYEQYF. The CDR3 DNA reads TGTGCCAGCAGGGGGGCTTTCTACGAGCAGTACTTC.